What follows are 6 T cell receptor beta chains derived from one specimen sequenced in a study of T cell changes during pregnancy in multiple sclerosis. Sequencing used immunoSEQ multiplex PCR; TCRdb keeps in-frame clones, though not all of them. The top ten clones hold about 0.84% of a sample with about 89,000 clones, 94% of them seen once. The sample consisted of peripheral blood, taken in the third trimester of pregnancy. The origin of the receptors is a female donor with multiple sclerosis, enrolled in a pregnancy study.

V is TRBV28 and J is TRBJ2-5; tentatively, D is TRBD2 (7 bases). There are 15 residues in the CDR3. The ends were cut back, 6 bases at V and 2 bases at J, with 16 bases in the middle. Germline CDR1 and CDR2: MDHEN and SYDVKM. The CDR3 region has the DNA TGTGCCAGCAGGGGGCGGGGGACACCTCAAGAGACCCAGTACTTC. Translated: CASRGRGTPQETQYF.

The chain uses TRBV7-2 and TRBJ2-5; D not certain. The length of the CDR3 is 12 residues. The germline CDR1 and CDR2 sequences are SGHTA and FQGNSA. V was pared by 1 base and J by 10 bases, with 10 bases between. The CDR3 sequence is CASSLDLSYQYF. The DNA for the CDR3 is TGTGCCAGCAGCTTAGACTTGAGCTACCAGTACTTC.

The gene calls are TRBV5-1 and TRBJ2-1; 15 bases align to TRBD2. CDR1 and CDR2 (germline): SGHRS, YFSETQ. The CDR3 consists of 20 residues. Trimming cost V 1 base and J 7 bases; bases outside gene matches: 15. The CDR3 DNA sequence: TGCGCCAGCAGCTTGAAGGTTATGGGACTAGCGGGAGGAGGTCGGAATGAGCAGTTCTTC. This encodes CASSLKVMGLAGGGRNEQFF.

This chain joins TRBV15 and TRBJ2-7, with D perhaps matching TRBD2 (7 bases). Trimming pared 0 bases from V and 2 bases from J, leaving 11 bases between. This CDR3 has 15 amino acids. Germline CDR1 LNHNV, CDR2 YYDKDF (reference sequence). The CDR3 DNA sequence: TGTGCCACCAGCAGAGAGTCGCGGGGGCCCTACGAGCAGTACTTC. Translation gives CATSRESRGPYEQYF.

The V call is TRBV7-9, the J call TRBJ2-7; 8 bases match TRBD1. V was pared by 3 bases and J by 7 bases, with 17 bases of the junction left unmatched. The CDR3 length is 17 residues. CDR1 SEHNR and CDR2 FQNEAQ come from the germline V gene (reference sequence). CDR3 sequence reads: CASSLFPPETGDREQYF. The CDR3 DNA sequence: TGTGCCAGCAGCTTGTTCCCCCCGGAGACAGGGGATAGGGAGCAGTACTTC.

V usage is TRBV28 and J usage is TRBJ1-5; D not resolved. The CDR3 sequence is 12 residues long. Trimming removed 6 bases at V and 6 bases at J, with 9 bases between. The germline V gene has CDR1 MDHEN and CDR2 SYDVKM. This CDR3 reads CASSSQRQPQHF. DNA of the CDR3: TGTGCCAGCAGCTCACAACGTCAGCCCCAGCATTTT.